This entry describes one T cell receptor (beta chain). Its antigen is still unknown. The J segment lost 3 bases and the V segment lost 6 bases, leaving 7 bases of the junction unmatched. Germline CDR1 LNHDA, CDR2 SQIVND (reference sequence). The CDR3 sequence is 16 residues long. The sample comes from a study of shared clonotypes between healthy human individuals. The assay was immunoSEQ multiplex PCR, and TCRdb's table has in-frame clones only and misses some. The sample lists roughly 890,000 clones; 85% to 95% were seen once. Naivety among CD8 cells was defined by CD45RO negativity and positive CCR7 selection, thereby excluding terminally differentiated effector memory CD45RA+ cells. The study's findings and limits: Despite large depth, sorted-subset datasets appeared incompletely sequenced.

This receptor was taken from a man under 40 in good health. The sequencing sample was made of naive CD8+ T cells sorted from blood. V and J are TRBV19 and TRBJ2-4, with 11 bases lining up with TRBD2. CDR3 in DNA: TGTGCCAGTAGGACACTAGCGGGAGAGGACAAAAACATTCAGTACTTC. It specifies CASRTLAGEDKNIQYF.